The following is a T cell receptor (beta chain) sequence with its context. Its target antigen remains unknown. Base qualities were left out, and no much larger clone turns up one base away. Trimmed from V: 4 bases; trimmed from J: 4 bases; junction bases lacking a gene match: 6. Counted from cysteine to phenylalanine, this CDR3 has 16 amino acids. Of the read, only the CDR3 DNA is kept; its 48 bases are in frame from base 1. CDR1 and CDR2 are drawn from the germline V gene: MNHNS, SASEGT. The cohort comprised about 30 patients with locally advanced or metastatic urothelial carcinoma treated at Memorial Sloan Kettering on a trial protocol. Peripheral blood mononuclear cells were collected from each patient pretreatment and during treatment, giving between 1 and 8 total time points per patient. The Qiagen DNeasy Blood extraction kit was used to purify genomic DNA from total PBMCs and tumor samples. Collected pretreatment and during treatment, PBMCs were isolated and stored as previously described.

This record belongs to a study of PD-L1 blockade in urothelial cancer (TCRdb year 2017). At the level of the whole study: Every patient began therapy at some point between 2013 and 2015 and was given atezolizumab 1,200 mg intravenously every 3 weeks. Twenty-five of 29 patients were males with bladder-origin urothelial cancer, and about 60% of the roughly 30 reported a prior smoking history. Pretreatment tumor samples, along with matched peripheral blood collected serially before and after atezolizumab treatment, underwent TCR sequencing. Durable clinical benefit was achieved by nine patients and was not achieved by 20 patients. Blood samples gave median yields of around 150,000 T cells and 80,000 to 90,000 unique TCRs, along with a median clonality of around 0.08. Durable clinical benefit was defined as progression-free survival longer than 6 months, and TCR features were also tested against progression-free and overall survival. An ECOG performance status of 0 or 1 was recorded for the patients, and 0 to 3 prior chemotherapy regimens had been received by the patients. The study was an exploratory multi-omic analysis of somatic, immune and clinical correlates of response to PD-L1 blockade with atezolizumab in urothelial cancer. Pretreatment blood TCR-seq was available for twenty-nine patients, at least one posttreatment blood collection was obtained for some 24 patients, and tumor TCR-seq was available for some 24 patients. Blood samples were analyzed at two time points: 3 weeks after treatment start (second dose) and 6 weeks after treatment start. In the same patients, whole exome sequencing and RNA sequencing of pretreatment tumors were performed in addition to TCR sequencing.

Summary of the overall study and its limitations: Because of the small sample size (n ≈ 28) and the many exploratory analyses performed, the results are intended to be regarded as hypothesis-generating. At 3 weeks after the start of treatment, tumor-associated TCR clones in peripheral blood had expanded more in patients with durable benefit (n of about 20, p = 0.022). A pretreatment peripheral blood TCR clonality below the median was linked to improved progression-free and overall survival.

Each PCR received spiked-in synthetic TCR analog templates so that absolute template abundance could be estimated from read counts. Using the immunoSEQ assay, TCRbeta CDR3 regions were amplified from genomic DNA with bias-controlled V and J gene primers. Sequencing of rearranged TCRbeta segments was done at approximately 20X coverage. The paper's data handling went like this. Clustering was used to correct sequencing errors, and CDR3s were annotated against IMGT so that V, D and J genes could be assigned. Out-of-frame and stop-codon sequences were excluded, and only productive TCRbeta rearrangements were used in downstream analyses. To compute clonality, Shannon entropy was normalized by the log of the number of unique productive sequences and then subtracted from one. Fisher's exact test with Benjamini-Hochberg correction, using a cutoff of adjusted p below 0.01, was how clones that differed between time points or between blood and tumor were identified. TCRdb's version of the immuneACCESS table is confined to in-frame rearrangements and falls short of the full clone set. An unresolved V gene accounts for under half of the shortfall where checked; the remainder is of unknown origin. V and J calls and clone size follow that table, whereas D and trimming were derived from the DNA. Present in this sample are 70,000 or so clones, 80% to 90% of which were seen just once. 4.7% of the sample belongs to the ten largest clones.

The V gene is TRBV6-1 and the J gene is TRBJ2-2, and TRBD1 matches 10 of the central bases. The sequence was obtained from a man in his 70s with urothelial cancer. The sample was PBMCs, taken around atezolizumab (anti-PD-L1) treatment. Here is the DNA: TGTGCCAGCAGTGCCGGGACAGGGGTGACCACCGGGGAGCTGTTTTTT. Its translation reads: CASSAGTGVTTGELFF.